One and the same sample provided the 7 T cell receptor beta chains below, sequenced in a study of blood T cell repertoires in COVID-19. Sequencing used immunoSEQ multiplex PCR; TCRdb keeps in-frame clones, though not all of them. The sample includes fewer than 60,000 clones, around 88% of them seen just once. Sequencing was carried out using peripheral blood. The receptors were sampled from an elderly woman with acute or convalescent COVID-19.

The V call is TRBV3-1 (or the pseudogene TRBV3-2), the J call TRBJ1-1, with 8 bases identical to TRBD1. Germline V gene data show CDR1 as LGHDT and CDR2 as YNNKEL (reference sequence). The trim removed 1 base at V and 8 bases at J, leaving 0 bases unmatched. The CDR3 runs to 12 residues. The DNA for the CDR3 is TGTGCCAGCAGCCAAGGGACAGGGGAAGCTTTCTTT. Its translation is CASSQGTGEAFF.

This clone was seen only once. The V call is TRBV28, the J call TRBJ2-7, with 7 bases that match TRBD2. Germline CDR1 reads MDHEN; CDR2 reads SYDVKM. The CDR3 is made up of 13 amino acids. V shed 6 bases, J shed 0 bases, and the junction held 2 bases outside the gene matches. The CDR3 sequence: CASRSSGSYEQYF. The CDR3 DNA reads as TGTGCCAGCAGATCTAGCGGCTCCTACGAGCAGTACTTC.

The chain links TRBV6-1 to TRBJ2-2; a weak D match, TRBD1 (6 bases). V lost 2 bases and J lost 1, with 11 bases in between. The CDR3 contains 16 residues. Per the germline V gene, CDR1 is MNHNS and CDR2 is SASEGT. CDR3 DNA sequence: TGTGCCAGCAGTGAATACCGGACAGTGAACACCGGGGAGCTGTTTTTT. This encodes CASSEYRTVNTGELFF.

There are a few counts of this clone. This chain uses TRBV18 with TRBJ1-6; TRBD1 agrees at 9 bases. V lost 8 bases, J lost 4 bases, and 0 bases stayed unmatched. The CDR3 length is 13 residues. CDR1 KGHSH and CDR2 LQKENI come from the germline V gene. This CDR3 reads CASGTGYNSPLHF. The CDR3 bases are TGTGCCAGCGGGACAGGGTATAATTCACCCCTCCACTTT.

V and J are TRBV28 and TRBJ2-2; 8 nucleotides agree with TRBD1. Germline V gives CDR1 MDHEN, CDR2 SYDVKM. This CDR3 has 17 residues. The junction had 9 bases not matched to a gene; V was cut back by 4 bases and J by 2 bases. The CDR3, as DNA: TGTGCCAGCAGTTCCTCTGCCGGGACAGGAAACACCGGGGAGCTGTTTTTT. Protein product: CASSSSAGTGNTGELFF.

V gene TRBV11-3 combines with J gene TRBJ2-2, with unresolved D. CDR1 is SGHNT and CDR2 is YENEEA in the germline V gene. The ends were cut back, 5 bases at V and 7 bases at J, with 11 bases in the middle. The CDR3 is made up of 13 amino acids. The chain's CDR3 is CASSPTRHGELFF. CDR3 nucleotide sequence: TGTGCCAGCAGCCCTACCCGCCACGGGGAGCTGTTTTTT.

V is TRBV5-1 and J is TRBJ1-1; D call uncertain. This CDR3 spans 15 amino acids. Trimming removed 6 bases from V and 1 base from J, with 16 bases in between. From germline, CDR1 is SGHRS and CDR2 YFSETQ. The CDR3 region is CASTNTVTANTEAFF. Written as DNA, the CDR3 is TGCGCCAGCACCAACACTGTTACAGCGAACACTGAAGCTTTCTTT.